This is a list of T cell receptor beta chains from one sample in a study of blood T cells in healthy people across ages. One entry per CDR3 protein, called by TCRdb with MiXCR from the 5' RACE reads. Among about 800,000 distinct CDR3 sequences listed, approximately 25% were seen once. These data also formed part of another study, on T cells of mothers and their children.

Sequencing was done on a sample of blood. The receptor set was obtained from a boy aged 10-17 years in good health. Each CDR3 is given with its conserved first and last residue. The D gene is left open where the match is weak. Clone size is shown for a subset of rows, as once, few, many or a class of expanded clone.

>TRBV28|TRBJ2-6|-|-
CASSSISGQSSSGANVLTF
TGTGCCAGCAGTTCCATCAGCGGACAGTCGAGCTCTGGGGCCAACGTCCTGACTTTC
>TRBV20-1|TRBJ1-2|TRBD1|-
CSARDWGQGESGYTF
TGCAGTGCTAGAGATTGGGGACAGGGAGAGAGTGGCTACACCTTC
>TRBV29-1|TRBJ2-1|-|few
CSVEADSSYNEQFF
TGCAGCGTTGAAGCCGATTCTTCCTACAATGAGCAGTTCTTC
>TRBV7-2|TRBJ2-5|-|few
CASSLAQGPSQETQYF
TGTGCCAGCAGCTTAGCGCAAGGACCCAGTCAAGAGACCCAGTACTTC
>TRBV4-3|TRBJ2-1|TRBD2|few
CASSRLAGADNEQFF
TGCGCCAGCAGCCGACTAGCGGGAGCCGACAATGAGCAGTTCTTC
>TRBV6-2/TRBV6-3|TRBJ2-5|TRBD1|many
CASSTPGQGFETQYF
TGTGCCAGCAGTACCCCGGGACAGGGGTTTGAGACCCAGTACTTC
>TRBV29-1|TRBJ2-1|-|-
CSVEVRYNEQFF
TGCAGCGTTGAGGTCAGATACAATGAGCAGTTCTTC
>TRBV6-2/TRBV6-3|TRBJ2-3|TRBD2|-
CASRRPGLADHADTQYF
TGTGCCAGCAGAAGACCCGGGCTAGCGGACCACGCAGATACGCAGTATTTT
>TRBV28|TRBJ2-5|-|-
CASTPRGGGGGGKEFF
TGTGCCAGCACTCCAAGAGGGGGTGGGGGAGGGGGGAAGGAGTTCTTC
>TRBV6-1|TRBJ1-2|-|-
CASSRDRTGGYTF
TGTGCCAGCAGCCGCGACAGGACGGGTGGCTACACCTTC